The rows below give T cell receptor beta chains drawn from one sample of a study of blood T cell repertoires in COVID-19. Sequenced by immunoSEQ multiplex PCR; TCRdb stores in-frame clones only, minus some. This sample carries approximately 300,000 clones, roughly 85% of them seen once, and the ten largest clones take about 1.9%. The sequencing sample was made of PBMCs or T cells enriched from blood (not recorded which). The receptors derive from a woman under 40 who had been exposed to COVID-19. The CDR3 runs from the conserved cysteine through the conserved F or W. A D gene is named only where the DNA matches it firmly. Not every row has a clone size; where given, it reads once, few, many or a size class.

cdr3_nt | cdr3_aa | j_call | v_call | d_call | clone_size
TGCGCCAGCAGCCGTCCGAGCTCTGGAAACACCATATATTTT | CASSRPSSGNTIYF | TRBJ1-3 | TRBV10-1 | - | -
TGTGCCAGCAGTGAAACATGGGTCAGGGGCACTGAAGCTTTCTTT | CASSETWVRGTEAFF | TRBJ1-1 | TRBV2 | - | once
TGTGCCTGGAGTGATTTTGGGCGGGGCGATGGCTACACCTTC | CAWSDFGRGDGYTF | TRBJ1-2 | TRBV30 | - | -
TGTGCCAGCAGTCCCAACAGGGCTCAGCCCCAGCATTTT | CASSPNRAQPQHF | TRBJ1-5 | TRBV27 | - | -
TGTGCCAGCAGCTCCCAGAAAAACACTGAAGCTTTCTTT | CASSSQKNTEAFF | TRBJ1-1 | TRBV7-3 | - | -
TGTGCCAGCAGCATAACAGGGCAAAATGAAAAACTGTTTTTT | CASSITGQNEKLFF | TRBJ1-4 | TRBV7-8 | - | -
TGCAGCGTTGATTTGAGCGGAGCTAACTATGGCTACACCTTC | CSVDLSGANYGYTF | TRBJ1-2 | TRBV29-1 | - | -
TGTGCCAGTAGTATAGGATACAGGGGTAACACCGGGGAGCTGTTTTTT | CASSIGYRGNTGELFF | TRBJ2-2 | TRBV19 | TRBD1 | -
TGTGCCAGCAGTCGAACTGACAGGGGCCATGAGCAGTTCTTC | CASSRTDRGHEQFF | TRBJ2-1 | TRBV28 | TRBD1 | -
TGTGCCAGCAGCTTACGAGTGGGACAGTCCTACAATGAGCAGTTCTTC | CASSLRVGQSYNEQFF | TRBJ2-1 | TRBV7-9 | TRBD1 | once
TGTGCCAGCAGCCAAGATGGCAGGTCCTACTATGGCTACACCTTC | CASSQDGRSYYGYTF | TRBJ1-2 | TRBV3-1/TRBV3-2 | - | -
TGTGCCAGCAGACAACAGGGGGCGGGGGAAAAACTGTTTTTT | CASRQQGAGEKLFF | TRBJ1-4 | TRBV5-5 | TRBD1 | -
TGCGCCAGCAGTGCGTGGGGCTCCGGGGAGCTGTTTTTT | CASSAWGSGELFF | TRBJ2-2 | TRBV5-1 | - | -
TGCGCCAGCAGCCAAGCTCGGCAGGGGATTGGTAAACTGTTTTTT | CASSQARQGIGKLFF | TRBJ1-4 | TRBV4-1 | - | few
TGTGCCAGCAGTTTCTTACTTCCCGGGACAGGGGTTTGGACTGAAGCTTTCTTT | CASSFLLPGTGVWTEAFF | TRBJ1-1 | TRBV28 | TRBD1 | -
TGTGCCAGCAGTGCCCGGGGGGACTATGGCTACACCTTC | CASSARGDYGYTF | TRBJ1-2 | TRBV2 | - | -
TGTGCCAGCAGCTTTTTAACCGGGACAGGGCCCTACGAGCAGTACTTC | CASSFLTGTGPYEQYF | TRBJ2-7 | TRBV13 | TRBD1 | -
TGTGCCTGGAGCTCCTTGGGAGGGCCTAGCTCCTATAATTCACCCCTCCACTTT | CAWSSLGGPSSYNSPLHF | TRBJ1-6 | TRBV30 | - | -
TGTGCCAGCAGCACGGCAGTCGGACTATCGAGCAATGAGCAGTTCTTC | CASSTAVGLSSNEQFF | TRBJ2-1 | TRBV7-9 | - | once
TGTGCCAGCAGCTTATCAGGAAGTGGTACTGAAGCTTTCTTT | CASSLSGSGTEAFF | TRBJ1-1 | TRBV7-9 | - | -
TGTGCCAGCAGCGTAGCACCGACAGGGAGTAGAACTGAAGCTTTCTTT | CASSVAPTGSRTEAFF | TRBJ1-1 | TRBV9 | TRBD1 | -
TGTGCCAGCAGCCCAAAGTCTGTTACGTTAGGGGCTTGGACGCAGTATTTT | CASSPKSVTLGAWTQYF | TRBJ2-3 | TRBV3-1/TRBV3-2 | - | -
TGTGCCAGCAGTGATGTGACAGGGAGCCAGCCCCAGCATTTT | CASSDVTGSQPQHF | TRBJ1-5 | TRBV2 | TRBD1 | -
TGTGCCAGCGGCCCTAGCACAGATACGCAGTATTTT | CASGPSTDTQYF | TRBJ2-3 | TRBV13 | - | -
TGTGCCAGCGGGGCGGACAGTCCTCCCTACGAGCAGTACTTC | CASGADSPPYEQYF | TRBJ2-7 | TRBV7-9 | - | -
TGCGCCAGCAGCCAAGCAATACTGGGACTCATCTCCTACAATGAGCAGTTCTTC | CASSQAILGLISYNEQFF | TRBJ2-1 | TRBV4-1 | - | -
TGTGCCTGGGGAGGGGACAGCCCCAACTTC | CAWGGDSPNF | TRBJ1-2 | TRBV30 | TRBD1 | -
TGTGCCAGCAGGGGGCCGGGAGTGCAAAATCAGCCCCAGCATTTT | CASRGPGVQNQPQHF | TRBJ1-5 | TRBV2 | - | -
TGTGCCAGCAGCATTGACAGAAGCTCCTATAATTCACCCCTCCACTTT | CASSIDRSSYNSPLHF | TRBJ1-6 | TRBV7-2 | - | -
TGTGCCAGCGGGAGAGTGGCTTGGGTTGAGCAGTTCTTC | CASGRVAWVEQFF | TRBJ2-1 | TRBV28 | - | once
TGCGCCAGCAGCTTAGGGGGCCCCGCGGTCGAGCAGTACTTC | CASSLGGPAVEQYF | TRBJ2-7 | TRBV5-1 | TRBD1 | -
TGTGCCAGCCATCTGACAGAAAACTATGGCTACACCTTC | CASHLTENYGYTF | TRBJ1-2 | TRBV6-5 | - | once
TGTGCCAGCAGTTTAGGGGGACAGGGTAGTATTCGTGGTCAGCCCCAGCATTTT | CASSLGGQGSIRGQPQHF | TRBJ1-5 | TRBV28 | TRBD1 | -
TGTGCCTGGAGAAGAGCGGGAGGGAGGGAGCAGTACTTC | CAWRRAGGREQYF | TRBJ2-7 | TRBV30 | TRBD2 | -
TGTGCCAGTAGTCTCCGAAGCAGGATAGAGACCCAGTACTTC | CASSLRSRIETQYF | TRBJ2-5 | TRBV19 | - | -
TGTGCCAGCAGACCAGGGGTTGGCAATCAGCCCCAGCATTTT | CASRPGVGNQPQHF | TRBJ1-5 | TRBV5-5 | - | many
TGTGCCAGCAGCTTTGGACGGGAGGGCGAGCAGTACTTC | CASSFGREGEQYF | TRBJ2-7 | TRBV5-6 | TRBD2 | -
TGTGCCACCAGCAGAGATCAAACAGGGATAACTGAAGCTTTCTTT | CATSRDQTGITEAFF | TRBJ1-1 | TRBV15 | - | -
TGTGCCAGCAGTCCAGCGGGCCACCCCCAGAATGGCTACACCTTC | CASSPAGHPQNGYTF | TRBJ1-2 | TRBV27 | - | -
TGCGCCAGCAGCCGGAGGGCAGGGGGTAGCACAGATACGCAGTATTTT | CASSRRAGGSTDTQYF | TRBJ2-3 | TRBV5-1 | - | -